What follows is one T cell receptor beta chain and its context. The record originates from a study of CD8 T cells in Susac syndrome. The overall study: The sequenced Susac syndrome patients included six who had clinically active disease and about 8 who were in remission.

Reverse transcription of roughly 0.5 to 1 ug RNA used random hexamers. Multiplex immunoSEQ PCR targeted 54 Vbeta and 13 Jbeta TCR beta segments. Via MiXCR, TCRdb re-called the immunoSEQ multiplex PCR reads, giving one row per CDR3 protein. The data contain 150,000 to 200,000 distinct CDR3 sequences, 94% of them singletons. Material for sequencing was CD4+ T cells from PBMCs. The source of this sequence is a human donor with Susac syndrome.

The chain's CDR3 is CASSSAGIAKNIQYF. DNA of the CDR3: TGTGCCAGCAGTTCTGCAGGGATAGCCAAAAACATTCAGTACTTC. J is TRBJ2-4 and V is TRBV12-3 or TRBV12-4, with D possibly being TRBD1 (5 bases). This CDR3 has 15 amino acids. V lost 4 bases and J lost 0, with 10 bases in between.